The 19 T cell receptor beta chains reported below all come from one sample, sequenced in a study of cytomegalovirus exposure and HLA in healthy donors. PCR involved 60 Vbeta and 13 Jbeta primers. Some clones are missing from TCRdb's copy, which holds only in-frame ones; the method was immunoSEQ multiplex PCR. This sample has some 110,000 clones, with 75% found just once. Sequencing was performed on PBMCs. Receptors originate from a male donor in good health and CMV-seropositive.

The chain carries TRBV7-8 and TRBJ1-1; D not resolved. V was clipped by 1 base and J by 9 bases, with 18 bases between them. The CDR3 has 15 amino acids. CDR1 and CDR2 (germline): SGHVS, FQNEAQ. As DNA, the CDR3 is TGTGCCAGCAGCTTAGTTGAGTCGGCGGCGTTGAAAGCTTTCTTT. Protein: CASSLVESAALKAFF.

The chain links TRBV7-8 to TRBJ1-6; 8 bases match TRBD1. The CDR3 contains 15 residues. J gave up 6 bases and V 4 bases, and 5 bases lay outside the gene matches. Germline V CDR1 and CDR2: SGHVS, FQNEAQ. The CDR3 spells CASSSDRATNSPLHF. The CDR3 nucleotides are TGTGCCAGCAGCTCGGACAGGGCTACTAATTCACCCCTCCACTTT.

This chain links TRBV6-5 with TRBJ1-5, with D possibly matching TRBD1 (6 bases). Deletions cut 6 bases from V and 9 bases from J, with 12 bases between. Germline CDR1 reads MNHEY; CDR2 reads SVGAGI. The CDR3 sequence is 12 residues long. Here the CDR3 reads CASSLKGGPQHF. The CDR3 DNA sequence: TGTGCCAGCAGCCTCAAAGGGGGGCCCCAGCATTTT.

The chain is built from TRBV25-1 and TRBJ2-2; maybe TRBD2 (5 bases). Germline CDR1 reads MGHDK; CDR2 reads SYGVNS. The CDR3 is 14 residues long. V was shortened by 3 bases and J by 2 bases, with 7 bases between the two germline ends. Here the CDR3 reads CASSEAGNTGELFF. As DNA, the CDR3 is TGTGCCAGCAGTGAGGCGGGCAACACCGGGGAGCTGTTTTTT. The whole variable domain, filled in from reference TRBV25-1 and TRBJ2-2, reads EADIYQTPRYLVIGTGKKITLECSQTMGHDKMYWYQQDPGMELHLIHYSYGVNSTEKGDLSSESTVSRIRTEHFPLTLESARPSHTSQYLCASSEAGNTGELFFGEGSRLTVL.

This sequence joins TRBV19 and TRBJ2-1; D gene uncertain. Germline loops: CDR1 LNHDA, CDR2 SQIVND (reference sequence). The V gene lost 5 bases and the J gene lost 5 bases, with 10 bases spanning the gap. This CDR3 contains 13 residues. In DNA form, the CDR3 reads TGTGCCAGTAGTTTTAACAGCAACAATGAGCAGTTCTTC. Translation gives CASSFNSNNEQFF. Full variable domain (missing parts from reference TRBV19 and TRBJ2-1): DGGITQSPKYLFRKEGQNVTLSCEQNLNHDAMYWYRQDPGQGLRLIYYSQIVNDFQKGDIAEGYSVSREKKESFPLTVTSAQKNPTAFYLCASSFNSNNEQFFGPGTRLTVL.

This clone is a singleton in its sample. This sequence joins TRBV7-2 and TRBJ2-7, with TRBD2 as a possible D gene (6 bases). The CDR3 has 17 amino acids. Germline V gene sequence: CDR1 SGHTA, CDR2 FQGNSA. The V gene lost 5 bases and the J gene lost 0 bases, with 20 bases spanning the gap. In DNA, the CDR3 is TGTGCCAGCAGCACTCCGGCCGGCCGGGGGATCTCCTACGAGCAGTACTTC. It encodes CASSTPAGRGISYEQYF.

In its sample, this clone was seen a few times. The chain uses TRBV11-2 and TRBJ2-5; D gene unclear. The CDR3 is made up of 14 amino acids. Trimming took off 5 bases at V and 3 bases at J, with 13 bases between the two ends. In germline, CDR1 is SGHAT, CDR2 FQNNGV. The chain's CDR3 is CASSDRLEKETQYF. The DNA for the CDR3 is TGTGCCAGCAGCGATCGACTGGAAAAAGAGACCCAGTACTTC. Full variable domain (rest looked up from reference TRBV11-2 and TRBJ2-5): EAGVAQSPRYKIIEKRQSVAFWCNPISGHATLYWYQQILGQGPKLLIQFQNNGVVDDSQLPKDRFSAERLKGVDSTLKIQPAKLEDSAVYLCASSDRLEKETQYFGPGTRLLVL.

The gene calls are TRBV7-6 and TRBJ2-3, with D hard to call. CDR1 and CDR2 (germline): SGHVS, FNYEAQ. V lost 1 base to trimming and J lost 0 bases, with 11 bases between them. The CDR3 covers 16 residues. CDR3 DNA: TGTGCCAGCAGCTTAGGTCACAGCCTTAGCACAGATACGCAGTATTTT. Encoded protein: CASSLGHSLSTDTQYF. Together with reference TRBV7-6 and TRBJ2-3, the CDR3 gives the full variable domain: GAGVSQSPRYKVTKRGQDVALRCDPISGHVSLYWYRQALGQGPEFLTYFNYEAQQDKSGLPNDRFSAERPEGSISTLTIQRTEQRDSAMYRCASSLGHSLSTDTQYFGPGTRLTVL.

The CDR3 protein is CASSSKPTGAYEQYF. CDR3 coding DNA: TGTGCCAGCAGTTCCAAGCCTACAGGGGCCTACGAGCAGTACTTC. This chain joins TRBV25-1 and TRBJ2-7; 7 nucleotides line up with TRBD1. The J segment lost 2 bases and the V segment lost 5 bases, leaving 9 bases of the junction unmatched. The CDR3 runs 15 residues. Germline lookup yields CDR1 MGHDK and CDR2 SYGVNS.

The chain carries TRBV28 and TRBJ2-7; maybe TRBD2 (5 bases). Germline lookup yields CDR1 MDHEN and CDR2 SYDVKM. The germline V and J ends were trimmed by 5 bases and 7 bases, with 18 bases remaining between them. The length of the CDR3 is 14 residues. For the CDR3, the DNA is TGTGCCAGCAGTCCTCGAACGGGATCAATGGAGCAGTACTTC. Protein sequence: CASSPRTGSMEQYF.

The chain combines TRBV5-4 with TRBJ2-3; a possible D gene is TRBD1 (7 bases). V lost 3 bases and J lost 0, with 17 bases in between. The length of the CDR3 is 17 residues. Germline loops: CDR1 SGHNT, CDR2 YYREEE (reference sequence). CDR3 DNA: TGTGCCAGCAGCTCGACGCAGGGGGGTTCTAGCACAGATACGCAGTATTTT. It is translated as CASSSTQGGSSTDTQYF.

V gene TRBV7-2 combines with J gene TRBJ1-6, with TRBD1 matching over 7 bases. The CDR3 loop spans 15 amino acids. V shed 1 base and J 13 bases; nucleotides not matched to a gene: 10. CDR1 and CDR2 from the germline V gene are SGHTA and FQGNSA. CDR3 in DNA: TGTGCCAGCAGCTTAGGCGCGACAGGGAAATCGCCCCTCCACTTT. This encodes CASSLGATGKSPLHF. The full variable domain, in which reference TRBV7-2 and TRBJ1-6 provide the parts outside the CDR3, is GAGVSQSPSNKVTEKGKDVELRCDPISGHTALYWYRQSLGQGLEFLIYFQGNSAPDKSGLPSDRFSAERTGGSVSTLTIQRTQQEDSAVYLCASSLGATGKSPLHFGNGTRLTVT.

Comments on this clone: The junction departs from germline at one end; a sequencing error may be responsible. In DNA form, the CDR3 reads TGCGCCAGCAGGGAAGGGACAGGGGGTCCCAATAGCAATCAGCCCCAGAATTTT. Translated: CASREGTGGPNSNQPQNF. V and J are TRBV5-1 and TRBJ1-5; 11 bases are shared with TRBD1. CDR1 SGHRS and CDR2 YFSETQ come from the germline V gene. The CDR3 runs to 18 residues.

This clone was counted a few times. The genes are TRBV2 and TRBJ1-5; D is unresolved. The CDR3 length is 13 residues. V was cut by 3 bases and J by 2 bases, with 5 bases left in between. The germline CDR1 and CDR2 sequences are SNHLY and FYNNEI. CDR3 residues: CASSDTRNQPQHF. The CDR3 nucleotides are TGTGCCAGCAGTGACACTCGCAATCAGCCCCAGCATTTT.

The CDR3 here is CASSPFRSSPSSNYEQYF. CDR3 in DNA: TGTGCCAGCAGCCCCTTTCGGAGCAGCCCATCATCGAACTACGAGCAGTACTTC. The chain joins TRBV9 to TRBJ2-7; no definite D call. The CDR3 contains 18 residues. V lost 4 bases, J lost 3 bases, and 26 bases lay in between. Germline loops: CDR1 SGDLS, CDR2 YYNGEE.

J is TRBJ2-2 and V is TRBV6-4, with 14 bases aligning to TRBD2. Per germline, CDR1 MRHNA and CDR2 SNTAGT. The CDR3 has 16 residues. The V segment lost 6 bases and the J segment 7 bases; nucleotides outside the gene matches: 7. The CDR3 nucleotides are TGTGCCAGCAGACCGACTAGCGGGGGGGCCGTCGGGGAGCTGTTTTTT. This gives the protein CASRPTSGGAVGELFF.

This CDR3 is CASSRGGDPSNQPQHF. The DNA of the CDR3 is TGTGCCAGCTCGAGAGGGGGCGATCCTAGCAATCAGCCCCAGCATTTT. V and J are TRBV7-2 and TRBJ1-5, with TRBD1 matching 7 bases. This CDR3 has 16 amino acids. Germline V gene sequence: CDR1 SGHTA, CDR2 FQGNSA. The V and J ends lost 8 bases and 0 bases, in that order; junction bases with no gene match: 10.

The chain employs TRBV5-4 and TRBJ2-5; 8 bases are shared with TRBD2. Trimming at V came to 4 bases and at J to 1 base, leaving 9 bases not matched to a gene. Germline lookup yields CDR1 SGHNT and CDR2 YYREEE (reference sequence). There are 16 residues in the CDR3. CDR3 sequence (DNA): TGTGCCAGCAGCCGAATTTCCGGGACTAGCCAAGAGACCCAGTACTTC. Translation: CASSRISGTSQETQYF.

This clone appeared a single time. The CDR3 DNA reads TGTGCCAGCAGTTACGGGGCGGGGGGCGGACAAGAGACCCAGTACTTC. Protein product: CASSYGAGGGQETQYF. This chain uses TRBV6-5 with TRBJ2-5, with 8 bases identical to TRBD2. The germline V gene encodes CDR1 MNHEY and CDR2 SVGAGI. V was pared by 2 bases and J by 2 bases, with 7 bases of the junction left unmatched. CDR3 length: 16 residues.